This entry concerns a single T cell receptor (beta chain). The antigen it binds to is not known. These data come from a study of monozygotic twins with inflammatory bowel disease (dated 2019 in TCRdb). Concerning the study at large: The complete study included 28 monozygotic twin pairs: 19 IBD-discordant Danish pairs and nine German pairs, of which four were IBD-concordant and five were IBD-discordant. The search for disease-associated traits relied mainly on comparing, within discordant pairs, IBD patients with their genetically identical healthy co-twins. Each individual had, on average, about 151 000 unique TCRalpha sequences and 181 000 unique TCRbeta sequences available for analysis. Paper-wide results and their limitations: IBD patients shared fewer clonotypes with other individuals than healthy twins did, most markedly in patients showing signs of disease activity. The analysis was unable to tell apart different T cell subtypes. The results gave no support for a single strong signal or clonotype linked to IBD. Measured by the inverse Simpson index, TCRbeta repertoire diversity was lower in IBD patients than in their healthy co-twins. Repertoire similarity did not differ between concordant and discordant twins, which could be due to limited statistical power. Background noise and inter-individual variability may have been introduced into the repertoires by the differing immunosuppressive treatments among patients.

Receptor libraries were prepared by 5' RACE. Preparation of each TCR library used approximately 3,500 ng of total RNA. For each sample, cDNA synthesis was carried out in eight separate reactions using SMARTScribe reverse transcriptase. During cDNA synthesis, template switching was used to introduce unique molecular identifiers that contained a 6-nucleotide sample barcode. Amplification of TCRalpha and TCRbeta cDNA involved two nested PCRs of about 15 and 9 cycles, and each PCR was followed by bead purification. Before amplification, the cDNA was treated with uracil DNA-glycosylase and purified using the QIAquick PCR purification kit. The second PCR added Illumina TruSeq-compatible adapters along with sample-specific barcodes. Library quality and concentration were assessed using TapeStation and Qubit, and 5 ng of each library was pooled. Sequencing of the pooled libraries was done on an Illumina HiSeq2500 single-index Rapid Run using custom sequencing primers and 2 x 100 bp reads. Processing in the source paper ran as follows. MiGEC version 1.2.6 was used for UMI-based consensus assembly, which corrected PCR and sequencing errors. MiXCR version 2.1.1 was used for V(D)J alignment, clonotype assembly and CDR3 extraction. Normalisation of gene usage, clonotype sharing and MAIT/NKT TCR abundance was achieved by analysing the top 1000, 10 000 and 20 000 clonotypes per sample. Diversity was computed as the inverse Simpson index with the vegan R package after downsampling to 27 000 UMIs. Paired Mann-Whitney U tests were applied to discordant twin pairs, and Benjamini-Hochberg correction was used for multiple testing. TCRdb reprocessed the reads; each CDR3 protein sequence makes one entry, and DNA is unavailable. The V and J calls come from TCRdb's annotation, not from the publication. The sample table records more than 120,000 distinct CDR3 sequences. Clones ranked in the top ten supply about 2.6% of the sample.

From each donor, a roughly 2.7 ml peripheral blood sample was collected into PAXgene tubes and stored at -80 degrees C. Without T cell sorting, total RNA was isolated from whole blood using the PAXgene blood miRNA kit on an automated QIAcube. Deep TCRalpha and TCRbeta repertoire profiling with unique molecular barcoding was performed on peripheral blood of monozygotic twin pairs concordant or discordant for inflammatory bowel disease. Smoking habits were recorded for all twin pairs, and each individual was classified as a current, former or never smoker. The germline V gene yields SGHTA for CDR1 and FQGNSA for CDR2. Including the terminal cysteine and phenylalanine, the CDR3 comprises 13 residues. The record lacks a DNA sequence.

This TCR derives from a human donor with ulcerative colitis or Crohn's disease, or a healthy co-twin of an affected twin (not recorded which). The sequenced sample consisted of blood. The rearranged chain carries TRBV7-2 and TRBJ2-1; the TCRdb call, TRBD1, lacks DNA for checking. The CDR3 loop reads CASSTTGGNEQFF.